This passage covers 21 T cell receptor beta chains from one sample sequenced in a study of blood T cell repertoires in COVID-19 (dated by TCRdb to 2020 to 2021). Libraries were built with the immunoSEQ multiplex PCR assay. Drawn from immuneACCESS, this table holds only the in-frame rearrangements with V and J called that TCRdb kept. Clones are partly lost; checked studies trace under half to an unresolved V gene and leave the rest unexplained. The sample data list approximately 380,000 clones, and less than 85% of these were observed just once. The ten largest clones capture 3% to 4% of the sample. Sequenced: peripheral blood. Receptors were obtained from a woman aged 18 to 35 with acute or convalescent COVID-19.

The chain links TRBV27 to TRBJ2-2, with 8 nucleotides matching TRBD1. With 3 bases clipped from V and 6 bases from J, the junction kept 6 bases outside the gene matches. Germline V gives CDR1 MNHEY, CDR2 SMNVEV (reference sequence). The CDR3 runs 15 residues. The CDR3 region is CASSFQTGEPGELFF. The CDR3 nucleotides are TGTGCCAGCAGTTTCCAGACAGGGGAGCCCGGGGAGCTGTTTTTT.

The CDR3 sequence: CATDRGVYEQYF. The CDR3 region has the DNA TGTGCCACCGACAGGGGGGTCTACGAGCAGTACTTC. This chain connects TRBV24-1 to TRBJ2-7; 9 nucleotides match TRBD1. This CDR3 has 12 residues. The germline V gene encodes CDR1 KGHDR and CDR2 SFDVKD. V was pared by 9 bases and J by 3 bases, with 2 bases of the junction left unmatched.

The chain carries TRBV5-5 and TRBJ2-3; D gene unclear. The CDR3 has 16 amino acids. The germline V and J ends were trimmed by 4 bases and 6 bases, with 21 bases remaining between them. Germline CDR1 reads SGHKS; CDR2 reads YYEKEE (reference sequence). The CDR3 here is CASSLVNMGFVDTQYF. CDR3 DNA: TGTGCCAGCAGCCTGGTCAACATGGGCTTCGTTGATACGCAGTATTTT. Combining the CDR3 with reference TRBV5-5 and TRBJ2-3 gives the whole variable domain DAGVTQSPTHLIKTRGQQVTLRCSPISGHKSVSWYQQVLGQGPQFIFQYYEKEERGRGNFPDRFSARQFPNYSSELNVNALLLGDSALYLCASSLVNMGFVDTQYFGPGTRLTVL.

The chain has TRBV6-2 or TRBV6-3 and TRBJ2-1; maybe TRBD2 (5 bases). Germline lookup yields CDR1 MNHEY and CDR2 SVGEGT. The CDR3 runs 18 residues. V lost 2 bases, J lost 0 bases, and 17 bases lay in between. The CDR3 reads CASSYSPPSGFSYNEQFF. In nucleotides, the CDR3 is TGTGCCAGCAGTTACAGCCCCCCAAGCGGCTTCTCCTACAATGAGCAGTTCTTC.

The chain is built from TRBV6-5 and TRBJ2-7; 8 bases match TRBD1. The CDR3 spans 14 residues. Germline CDR1 reads MNHEY; CDR2 reads SVGAGI. Trimming cost V 6 bases and J 3 bases; bases outside gene matches: 7. CDR3 sequence (DNA): TGTGCCAGCAGGGCAGGGGGCTATCGCTACGAGCAGTACTTC. This codes for CASRAGGYRYEQYF.

The V and J genes are TRBV4-1 and TRBJ2-1, with D perhaps matching TRBD2 (5 bases). With 0 bases removed from V and 7 bases from J, the gap between germline ends came to 13 bases. Germline CDR1 is MGHRA and CDR2 is YSYEKL. The CDR3 is made up of 15 amino acids. CDR3 coding DNA: TGCGCCAGCAGCCAAGATCCAGCGGTCTGGAATGAGCAGTTCTTC. Residues: CASSQDPAVWNEQFF.

The gene calls are TRBV2 and TRBJ2-7, with D hard to call. This CDR3 has 14 residues. Germline V CDR1 and CDR2: SNHLY, FYNNEI. V gave up 3 bases and J gave up 5 bases, with 14 bases separating them. For the CDR3, the DNA is TGTGCCAGCAGTGATAGAGCCGCCCCCCACGAGCAGTACTTC. It yields the protein CASSDRAAPHEQYF. The variable domain in full, with the rest retrieved from reference TRBV2 and TRBJ2-7, is EPEVTQTPSHQVTQMGQEVILRCVPISNHLYFYWYRQILGQKVEFLVSFYNNEISEKSEIFDDQFSVERPDGSNFTLKIRSTKLEDSAMYFCASSDRAAPHEQYFGPGTRLTVT.

About this clone itself: With a far larger clone one base away, a read error is the likely cause. The chain links TRBV7-9 to TRBJ1-1, with unresolved D. Trimming removed 2 bases at V and 4 bases at J, with 8 bases between. The germline V gene encodes CDR1 SEHNR and CDR2 FQNEAQ (reference sequence). The CDR3 loop spans 13 amino acids. The CDR3 nucleotides are TGTGCCAGCAGCTTACAGGTGGGCACTGAAGCTTTCTTT. It is translated as CASSLQVGTEAFF.

This rearrangement joins TRBV5-8 to TRBJ2-1, with 7 nucleotides matching TRBD2. The CDR3 totals 16 residues. Germline V CDR1 and CDR2: SGHTS, YDEGEE. Losses at the gene ends were 3 bases for V and 6 bases for J; bases not matched to a gene: 12. CDR3 sequence reads: CASSWGGSRIINEQFF. Here the CDR3 DNA reads TGTGCCAGCAGCTGGGGAGGGTCTCGTATTATCAATGAGCAGTTCTTC.

The rearrangement joins TRBV9 to TRBJ1-1; no clear D gene. V was trimmed by 3 bases and J by 2 bases, leaving 14 bases between them. The CDR3 length is 15 residues. Germline V gene data show CDR1 as SGDLS and CDR2 as YYNGEE. The CDR3 loop reads CASSGESLTNTEAFF. CDR3 bases: TGTGCCAGCAGCGGAGAGAGCCTCACCAACACTGAAGCTTTCTTT.

This clone was detected many times. This chain connects TRBV2 to TRBJ2-3; D call uncertain. CDR1 is SNHLY and CDR2 is FYNNEI in the germline V gene. V lost 4 bases and J 4 bases, leaving 12 bases between the germline ends. The length of the CDR3 is 14 residues. The CDR3 sequence: CASSGLAWADTQYF. The CDR3 nucleotides are TGTGCCAGCAGTGGATTAGCCTGGGCAGATACGCAGTATTTT. Based on the CDR3 plus reference TRBV2 and TRBJ2-3, the full variable domain is EPEVTQTPSHQVTQMGQEVILRCVPISNHLYFYWYRQILGQKVEFLVSFYNNEISEKSEIFDDQFSVERPDGSNFTLKIRSTKLEDSAMYFCASSGLAWADTQYFGPGTRLTVL.

The J gene is TRBJ1-4, the V gene TRBV27; D unresolved. The CDR3 loop spans 14 amino acids. V was pared by 0 bases and J by 8 bases, with 10 bases between. The V gene's germline CDR1 is MNHEY and CDR2 SMNVEV (reference sequence). CDR3 residues: CASSLSGSGEKLFF. CDR3 sequence (DNA): TGTGCCAGCAGTTTATCCGGGTCGGGGGAAAAACTGTTTTTT.

The chain couples TRBV9 to TRBJ1-2; D may be TRBD1 (6 bases). The germline gives CDR1 SGDLS, CDR2 YYNGEE. The CDR3 runs to 14 residues. V gave up 4 bases and J gave up 2 bases, with 12 bases separating them. The DNA for the CDR3 is TGTGCCAGCAGCTATTCGGACAGAAACTATGGCTACACCTTC. Translating it yields CASSYSDRNYGYTF.

This chain links TRBV2 with TRBJ2-1; 8 positions match TRBD1. J gave up 5 bases and V 10 bases, and 7 bases lay outside the gene matches. CDR3 length: 13 amino acids. The germline V gene has CDR1 SNHLY and CDR2 FYNNEI. Here the CDR3 DNA reads TGTGCCACCCGGACAGGGTCACACAATGAGCAGTTCTTC. Translated: CATRTGSHNEQFF.

The CDR3 is CASKGREGTNEKLFF. CDR3 DNA sequence: TGTGCCAGCAAGGGCAGGGAAGGAACTAATGAAAAACTGTTTTTT. V usage is TRBV7-8 and J usage is TRBJ1-4; perhaps TRBD1 as D (5 bases). Germline CDR1 and CDR2: SGHVS and FQNEAQ. This CDR3 spans 15 amino acids. V was pared by 7 bases and J by 1 base, with 13 bases between. The full variable domain, its missing parts supplied by reference TRBV7-8 and TRBJ1-4, is GAGVSQSPRYKVAKRGQDVALRCDPISGHVSLFWYQQALGQGPEFLTYFQNEAQLDKSGLPSDRFFAERPEGSVSTLKIQRTQQEDSAVYLCASKGREGTNEKLFFGSGTQLSVL.

J is TRBJ1-5 and V is TRBV19, with TRBD1 as a possible D gene (6 bases). The V end was cut by 7 bases, the J end by 5 bases, with 12 bases between. This CDR3 has 13 residues. Germline assignment: CDR1 LNHDA and CDR2 SQIVND (reference sequence). The CDR3 sequence is CASKGPGDQPQHF. The CDR3 region has the DNA TGTGCCAGTAAAGGCCCAGGGGATCAGCCCCAGCATTTT.

This clone was picked up one time. The gene calls are TRBV28 and TRBJ2-7; 10 bases match TRBD2. J lost 6 bases, V lost 5 bases, and 10 bases had no gene match. Germline V lookup: CDR1 MDHEN, CDR2 SYDVKM. This CDR3 has 15 amino acids. The CDR3 sequence is CASSPGTSERLEQYF. CDR3 DNA sequence: TGTGCCAGCAGTCCCGGGACTAGCGAAAGGCTCGAGCAGTACTTC.

The chain links TRBV7-9 to TRBJ1-5; no firm D call. The V gene lost 1 base and the J gene lost 7 bases, with 5 bases spanning the gap. From germline, CDR1 is SEHNR and CDR2 FQNEAQ (reference sequence). The length of the CDR3 is 12 residues. The CDR3 sequence: CASSLDSQPQHF. The CDR3 DNA is TGTGCCAGCAGCTTAGACTCCCAGCCCCAGCATTTT.

The rearrangement links TRBV6-5 to TRBJ1-4; D might be TRBD1 (6 bases). The germline V gene encodes CDR1 MNHEY and CDR2 SVGAGI. The CDR3 is made up of 12 amino acids. The ends were cut back, 8 bases at V and 6 bases at J, with 10 bases in the middle. CDR3 protein: CASGTPDEKLFF. Written as DNA, the CDR3 is TGTGCCAGCGGGACACCGGATGAAAAACTGTTTTTT.

Here the CDR3 reads CATRGPDGEQYF. The CDR3, as DNA: TGTGCCACCCGGGGTCCCGACGGCGAGCAGTACTTC. V and J are TRBV27 and TRBJ2-7; D may be TRBD2 (5 bases). This CDR3 comprises 12 residues. The germline V gene has CDR1 MNHEY and CDR2 SMNVEV (reference sequence). V lost 10 bases to trimming and J lost 6 bases, with 16 bases between them.

This clone was counted only a few times. This CDR3 is also generated by other DNA sequences in the sample. The chain employs TRBV27 and TRBJ1-2, with D perhaps TRBD1 (5 bases). This CDR3 spans 13 amino acids. V dropped 5 bases and J dropped 1 base, with 8 bases sitting between them. The germline V gene has CDR1 MNHEY and CDR2 SMNVEV (reference sequence). The CDR3 loop is CASSIQGNYGYTF. CDR3 DNA sequence: TGTGCCAGCAGTATCCAGGGTAACTATGGCTACACCTTC.